This T cell receptor beta chain stems from a study of T-cell memory formation after mild COVID-19. TCRdb recomputed calls from the 5' RACE reads with MiXCR, one row per CDR3 protein. The sample has about 400,000 distinct CDR3 sequences, more than 20% seen once. The germline V gene encodes CDR1 SGHTA and CDR2 FQGNSA. V shed 5 bases and J 6 bases; nucleotides not matched to a gene: 9. The CDR3 loop spans 15 amino acids. This clonotype has more than one count but fewer than ten. The gene calls are TRBV7-2 and TRBJ2-3; TRBD1 aligns across 9 bases. Sequenced material: PBMCs or a T cell subset sorted from them (not recorded which). The receptor's source is an adult woman who had mild COVID-19 (a few samples of this study predate the infection). Cell type and time point are not known. Written as DNA, the CDR3 is TGTGCCAGCAGCCGCAACAGGGGGCTGGGGGATACGCAGTATTTT. The encoded protein is CASSRNRGLGDTQYF. The full variable domain, its missing parts supplied by reference TRBV7-2 and TRBJ2-3, is GAGVSQSPSNKVTEKGKDVELRCDPISGHTALYWYRQSLGQGLEFLIYFQGNSAPDKSGLPSDRFSAERTGGSVSTLTIQRTQQEDSAVYLCASSRNRGLGDTQYFGPGTRLTVL.